One sample yielded the 5 T cell receptor beta chains listed below, sequenced in a study of T cell repertoires in cytomegalovirus infection. TCRdb re-called the reads with MiXCR, one entry per CDR3 protein. The sample yields 230,000 or so distinct CDR3 sequences, 30% to 45% seen once. No antigen has been assigned to these receptors. Sample: CD8+ T cells from cultured PBMCs, taken from culture after CMV antigen stimulation. The receptors originated from a human donor in good health (CMV status not recorded). Some clones in this sample may be carry-over from other donors' samples.

Remarks on this clonotype: One junction end does not reproduce the germline sequence, and a read error may be involved. The rearrangement joins TRBV7-3 to TRBJ2-2; 11 nucleotides line up with TRBD1. CDR3 size: 13 residues. Germline lookup yields CDR1 SGHTA and CDR2 FQGTGA. CDR3 region: CASSPPGTGGLFF. In DNA form, the CDR3 reads TGTGCCAGCAGCCCTCCCGGGACAGGGGGGCTGTTTTTT.

The chain links TRBV12-3 or TRBV12-4 to TRBJ1-3; D unresolved. CDR3 length: 14 amino acids. With 10 bases removed from V and 0 bases from J, the gap between germline ends came to 13 bases. CDR3 sequence: CATFGRISGNTIYF. CDR3 DNA sequence: TGTGCCACCTTCGGACGGATCTCTGGAAACACCATATATTTT.

The rearrangement joins TRBV4-1 to TRBJ1-2; weak D call: TRBD1 (6 bases). Germline V gene sequence: CDR1 MGHRA, CDR2 YSYEKL. The germline V and J ends were trimmed by 0 bases and 2 bases, with 10 bases remaining between them. There are 15 residues in the CDR3. As DNA, the CDR3 is TGCGCCAGCAGCCAAGAACGGCAGGGGAACTATGGCTACACCTTC. It encodes CASSQERQGNYGYTF.

The V call is TRBV25-1, the J call TRBJ2-1; D is undetermined. The CDR3 is 12 amino acids. In germline, CDR1 is MGHDK, CDR2 SYGVNS. The V end was cut by 11 bases, the J end by 4 bases, with 12 bases between. CDR3 residues: CACGNLYNEQFF. In DNA, the CDR3 is TGTGCCTGTGGGAACTTATACAATGAGCAGTTCTTC.

Only a few counts were recorded for this clonotype. The chain combines TRBV12-3 or TRBV12-4 with TRBJ2-5; 10 bases fit TRBD1. Trimming at V came to 4 bases and at J to 5 bases, leaving 7 bases not matched to a gene. There are 15 residues in the CDR3. CDR3 protein: CASSSSTGGLETQYF. The CDR3 nucleotides are TGTGCCAGCAGTTCCTCGACAGGGGGCCTGGAGACCCAGTACTTC.